This entry features one TCR beta chain sequence. This sample was taken from a study of blood T cell repertoires in COVID-19. Study background: Collection of acute and convalescent COVID-19 samples took place in the United States, Italy and Spain. From T cells, B-cell-depleted T cells, or PBMCs came the material, which was cDNA or gDNA.

The V segment lost 3 bases and the J segment 5 bases; nucleotides outside the gene matches: 9. The CDR3 totals 15 residues. The germline V gene encodes CDR1 DFQATT and CDR2 SNEGSKA (reference sequence). Original analysis: Estimation of nucleated cell counts was performed using reference gene primer amplification. Method: immunoSEQ multiplex PCR; TCRdb's copy keeps in-frame clones and lacks some. That table gives V, J and clone size, and the DNA gave D and trimming. The sample shows 120,000 to 150,000 clones, more than 65% of them seen only once. This receptor was obtained from a man aged 60-69 years with acute or convalescent COVID-19. Sequencing used peripheral blood. The chain combines TRBV20-1 with TRBJ2-3; 9 bases align to TRBD2. The CDR3 loop reads CSASWAGGPQDTQYF. In DNA, the CDR3 is TGCAGTGCTAGTTGGGCGGGAGGGCCTCAAGATACGCAGTATTTT.